These 2 T cell receptor beta chains originate from one sample sequenced in a study of naive and memory T cell subsets. Both TRBC1 and TRBC2 were covered by a beta constant-region primer of two equimolar oligonucleotides. The ligated cDNA underwent four PCR rounds using SP2 and nested alpha and beta constant-region primers. MiXCR, run by TCRdb on the UMI-ligation and nested PCR reads, gives a single entry per CDR3 protein. The data hold more than 100,000 distinct CDR3 sequences, with 35% to 40% observed a single time. Input material: central memory CD4+ T cells from blood. The receptors were sampled from a human donor in good health.

This clonotype has at least ten counts. The rearrangement uses TRBV18 and TRBJ2-7; the match to TRBD1 covers 12 bases. Germline loops: CDR1 KGHSH, CDR2 LQKENI. There are 16 residues in the CDR3. V lost 3 bases, J lost 6 bases, and 9 bases stayed unmatched. CDR3 coding DNA: TGTGCCAGCTCACCCGAAGTATGGGACAGGGGGCGCGAGCAGTACTTC. Translated, it gives CASSPEVWDRGREQYF.

In DNA, the CDR3 is TGTGCCAGCACCAATTACAGGTCAGACTACAATGAGCAGTTCTTC. Protein: CASTNYRSDYNEQFF. The chain combines TRBV7-2 with TRBJ2-1; TRBD1 might be the D (5 bases). V dropped 7 bases and J dropped 3 bases, with 16 bases sitting between them. The CDR3 runs to 15 residues. Germline CDR1 reads SGHTA; CDR2 reads FQGNSA.